Presented here are 10 T cell receptor beta chains from one specimen sequenced in a study of identical twins. TCRdb used MiXCR to reprocess the 5' RACE reads, holding one entry per CDR3 protein. This sample has approximately 210,000 distinct CDR3 sequences; under 8.5% occur once, and the top ten carry 13% to 15%. This same sample was also part of a study on T cells expressing NK-cell markers.

The sequencing input was CD8+ T cells sorted from blood. These receptors originate from a woman between 18 and 29 years old in good health.

V is TRBV2 and J is TRBJ2-3; 9 nucleotides line up with TRBD2. This CDR3 region has 13 residues. Germline V CDR1 and CDR2: SNHLY, FYNNEI. V shed 8 bases and J 5 bases; nucleotides not matched to a gene: 5. In nucleotides, the CDR3 is TGTGCCAGCCGCAGACTAGCGGAAGATACGCAGTATTTT. Translating gives CASRRLAEDTQYF.

This clonotype has a handful of counts. V is TRBV29-1 and J is TRBJ1-2, with 8 nucleotides matching TRBD1. CDR1 SQVTM and CDR2 ANQGSEA come from the germline V gene. CDR3 length: 14 residues. V trimming: 0 bases; J trimming: 7 bases; junction bases outside the gene matches: 7. CDR3 nucleotide sequence: TGCAGCGTTGAAGATCCGACAGGGGAGGGTGGCTACACCTTC. It encodes CSVEDPTGEGGYTF. The whole variable domain, filled in from reference TRBV29-1 and TRBJ1-2, reads SAVISQKPSRDICQRGTSLTIQCQVDSQVTMMFWYRQQPGQSLTLIATANQGSEATYESGFVIDKFPISRPNLTFSTLTVSNMSPEDSSIYLCSVEDPTGEGGYTFGSGTRLTVV.

V and J are TRBV20-1 and TRBJ1-3; D might be TRBD1 (6 bases). Trimming took off 0 bases at V and 2 bases at J, with 11 bases between the two ends. This CDR3 has 15 residues. CDR1 DFQATT and CDR2 SNEGSKA come from the germline V gene (reference sequence). CDR3 sequence (DNA): TGCAGTGCTAGAGATCAGGGGAGGACTGGAAACACCATATATTTT. This codes for CSARDQGRTGNTIYF.

This clonotype was detected a few times. The chain has TRBV7-8 and TRBJ1-1; maybe TRBD1 (6 bases). Trimming shortened V by 5 bases and J by 0 bases, and 10 bases separated the two germline ends. Germline values: CDR1 SGHVS, CDR2 FQNEAQ. CDR3 length: 14 amino acids. The CDR3 DNA sequence: TGTGCCAGCAGCGCCGGACAGATGAACACTGAAGCTTTCTTT. Translating gives CASSAGQMNTEAFF.

This clonotype was seen ten or more times. This chain joins TRBV20-1 and TRBJ2-1; TRBD2 aligns across 8 bases. From germline, CDR1 is DFQATT and CDR2 SNEGSKA (reference sequence). The CDR3 contains 15 residues. Trimming took 3 bases from V and 8 from J; bases not matched to a gene: 12. CDR3 DNA sequence: TGCAGTGCTAGTTCCCGGGAGGGCCGGGTGGATGAGCAGTTCTTC. It translates to CSASSREGRVDEQFF.

This clonotype has at least ten counts. The genes are TRBV4-3 and TRBJ2-1; 7 bases are a match to TRBD2. The V segment lost 2 bases and the J segment 6 bases; nucleotides outside the gene matches: 13. Germline V gene lookup returns CDR1 LGHNA and CDR2 YSLEER. The CDR3 runs to 17 residues. DNA for the CDR3: TGCGCCAGCAGCCAAAGGGTGTCGGGCGGGAGTTTCAATGAGCAGTTCTTC. It codes for CASSQRVSGGSFNEQFF.

This clonotype was seen only a few times. This chain links TRBV14 with TRBJ1-2, with D hard to call. Germline CDR1 and CDR2: SGHDN and FVKESK. V was pared by 3 bases and J by 5 bases, with 13 bases between. This CDR3 has 14 amino acids. CDR3 sequence: CASSQSTRIYGYTF. The CDR3 nucleotides are TGTGCCAGCAGCCAGAGTACCCGAATATATGGCTACACCTTC.

V is TRBV12-3 or TRBV12-4 and J is TRBJ1-2; D unresolved. The CDR3 covers 15 residues. Trimming took 0 bases from V and 5 from J, leaving 13 bases between them. In DNA, the CDR3 is TGTGCCAGCAGTTTAGCCATCGACGGCCCGTATGGCTACACCTTC. Its translation: CASSLAIDGPYGYTF.

This clonotype was detected ten times or more. The CDR3 DNA reads TGTGCCAGCAGTTACCAAACAGGGAACACCGGGGAGCTGTTTTTT. Its translation: CASSYQTGNTGELFF. V is TRBV6-5 and J is TRBJ2-2, with D possibly TRBD1 on 5 matching bases. The CDR3 is made up of 15 amino acids. Germline CDR1 and CDR2: MNHEY and SVGAGI. Trimming took off 2 bases at V and 1 base at J, with 8 bases between the two ends.

CDR3 protein: CSAYEAFF. The CDR3 nucleotides are TGCAGTGCTTATGAAGCTTTCTTT. This chain uses TRBV20-1 with TRBJ1-1; D not certain. The V gene lost 5 bases and the J gene lost 7 bases, with 2 bases spanning the gap. CDR1 and CDR2 (germline): DFQATT, SNEGSKA (reference sequence). This CDR3 contains 8 residues.